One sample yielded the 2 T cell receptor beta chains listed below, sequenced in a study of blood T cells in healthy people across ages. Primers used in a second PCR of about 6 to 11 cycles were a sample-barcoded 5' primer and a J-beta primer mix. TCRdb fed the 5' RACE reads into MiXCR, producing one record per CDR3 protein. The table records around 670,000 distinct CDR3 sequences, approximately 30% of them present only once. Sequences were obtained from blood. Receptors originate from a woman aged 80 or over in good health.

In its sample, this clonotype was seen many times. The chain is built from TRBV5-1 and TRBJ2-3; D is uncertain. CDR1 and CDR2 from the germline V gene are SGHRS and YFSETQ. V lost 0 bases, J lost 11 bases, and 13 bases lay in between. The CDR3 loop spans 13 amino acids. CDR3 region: CASSLGGGSKQYF. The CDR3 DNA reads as TGCGCCAGCAGCTTGGGCGGTGGCAGTAAGCAGTATTTT.

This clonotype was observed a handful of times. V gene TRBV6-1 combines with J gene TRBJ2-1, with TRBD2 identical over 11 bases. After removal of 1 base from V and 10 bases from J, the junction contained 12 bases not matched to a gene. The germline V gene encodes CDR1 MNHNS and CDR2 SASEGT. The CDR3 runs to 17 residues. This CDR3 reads CASSEGTSGGWGREQFF. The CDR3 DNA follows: TGTGCCAGCAGTGAAGGAACTAGCGGGGGTTGGGGGCGGGAGCAGTTCTTC.